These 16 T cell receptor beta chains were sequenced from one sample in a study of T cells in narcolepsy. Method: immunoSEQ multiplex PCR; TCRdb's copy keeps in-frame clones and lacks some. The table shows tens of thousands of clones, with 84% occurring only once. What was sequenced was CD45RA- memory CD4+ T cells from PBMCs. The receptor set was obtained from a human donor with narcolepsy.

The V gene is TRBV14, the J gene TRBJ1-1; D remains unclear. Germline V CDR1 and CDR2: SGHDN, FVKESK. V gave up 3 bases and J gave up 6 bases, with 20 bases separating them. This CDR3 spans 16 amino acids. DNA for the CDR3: TGTGCCAGCAGCCATTGGATAGTTCGGGTCGATCCTGAAGCTTTCTTT. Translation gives CASSHWIVRVDPEAFF. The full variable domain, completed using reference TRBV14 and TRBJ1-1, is EAGVTQFPSHSVIEKGQTVTLRCDPISGHDNLYWYRRVMGKEIKFLLHFVKESKQDESGMPNNRFLAERTGGTYSTLKVQPAELEDSGVYFCASSHWIVRVDPEAFFGQGTRLTVV.

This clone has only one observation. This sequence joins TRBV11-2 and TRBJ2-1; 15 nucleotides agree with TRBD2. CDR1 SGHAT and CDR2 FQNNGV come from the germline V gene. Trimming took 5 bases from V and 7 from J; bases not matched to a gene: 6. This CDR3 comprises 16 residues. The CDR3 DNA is TGTGCCAGCAGCCCTGGGGGACTAGCGGGAGGAAATGAGCAGTTCTTC. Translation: CASSPGGLAGGNEQFF.

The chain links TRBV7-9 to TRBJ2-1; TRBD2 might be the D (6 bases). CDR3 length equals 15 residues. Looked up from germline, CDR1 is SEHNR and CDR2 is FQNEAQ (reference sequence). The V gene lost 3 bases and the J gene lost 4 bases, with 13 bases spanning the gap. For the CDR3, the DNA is TGTGCCAGCAGCTTCCATTTAGCGGAGTACAATGAGCAGTTCTTC. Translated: CASSFHLAEYNEQFF. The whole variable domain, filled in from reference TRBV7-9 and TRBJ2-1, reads DTGVSQNPRHKITKRGQNVTFRCDPISEHNRLYWYRQTLGQGPEFLTYFQNEAQLEKSRLLSDRFSAERPKGSFSTLEIQRTEQGDSAMYLCASSFHLAEYNEQFFGPGTRLTVL.

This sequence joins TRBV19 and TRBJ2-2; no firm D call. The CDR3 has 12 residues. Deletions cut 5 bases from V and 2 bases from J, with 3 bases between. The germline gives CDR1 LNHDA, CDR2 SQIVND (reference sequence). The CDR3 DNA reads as TGTGCCAGTAGTTTCAACACCGGGGAGCTGTTTTTT. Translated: CASSFNTGELFF.

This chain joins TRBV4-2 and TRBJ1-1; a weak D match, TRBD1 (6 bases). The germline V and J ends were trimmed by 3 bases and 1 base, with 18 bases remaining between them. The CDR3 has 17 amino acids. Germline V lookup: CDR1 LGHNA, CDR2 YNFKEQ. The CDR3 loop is CASSQPRAGAENTEAFF. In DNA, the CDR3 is TGTGCCAGCAGCCAGCCTAGGGCAGGGGCAGAGAACACTGAAGCTTTCTTT.

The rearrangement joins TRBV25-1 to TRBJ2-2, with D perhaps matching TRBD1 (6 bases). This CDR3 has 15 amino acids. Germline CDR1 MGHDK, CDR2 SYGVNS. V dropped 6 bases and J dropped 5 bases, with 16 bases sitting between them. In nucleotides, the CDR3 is TGTGCCAGCAGCGGCTCGGCTACAGGGACCGGGGAGCTGTTTTTT. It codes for CASSGSATGTGELFF.

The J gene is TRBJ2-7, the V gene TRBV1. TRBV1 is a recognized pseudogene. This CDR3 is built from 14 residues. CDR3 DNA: TGCACCAGCGTTGAACGGGACCCACCTTACGAGCAGTACTTC. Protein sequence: CTSVERDPPYEQYF.

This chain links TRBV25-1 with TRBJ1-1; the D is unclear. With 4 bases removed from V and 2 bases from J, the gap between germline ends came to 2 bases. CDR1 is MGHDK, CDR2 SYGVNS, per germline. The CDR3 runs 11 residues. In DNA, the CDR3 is TGTGCCAGCAGTGTAAACACTGAAGCTTTCTTT. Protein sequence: CASSVNTEAFF.

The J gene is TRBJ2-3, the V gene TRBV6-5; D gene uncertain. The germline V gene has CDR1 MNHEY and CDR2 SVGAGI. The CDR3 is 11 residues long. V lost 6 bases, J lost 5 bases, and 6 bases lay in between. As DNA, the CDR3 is TGTGCCAGCAGCAGAGGAGATACGCAGTATTTT. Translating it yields CASSRGDTQYF.

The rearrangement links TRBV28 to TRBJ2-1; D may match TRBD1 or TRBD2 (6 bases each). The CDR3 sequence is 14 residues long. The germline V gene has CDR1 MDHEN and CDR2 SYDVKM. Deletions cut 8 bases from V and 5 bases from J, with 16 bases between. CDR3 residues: CASGGRGGNNEQFF. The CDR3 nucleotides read TGTGCCAGCGGGGGCCGAGGGGGGAACAATGAGCAGTTCTTC. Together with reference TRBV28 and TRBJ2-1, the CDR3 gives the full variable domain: DVKVTQSSRYLVKRTGEKVFLECVQDMDHENMFWYRQDPGLGLRLIYFSYDVKMKEKGDIPEGYSVSREKKERFSLILESASTNQTSMYLCASGGRGGNNEQFFGPGTRLTVL.

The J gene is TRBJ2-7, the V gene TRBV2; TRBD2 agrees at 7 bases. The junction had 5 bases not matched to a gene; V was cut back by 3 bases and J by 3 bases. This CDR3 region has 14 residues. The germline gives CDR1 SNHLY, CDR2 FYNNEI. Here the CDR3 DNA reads TGTGCCAGCAGTGATGTGGGGGGGGTCTACGAGCAGTACTTC. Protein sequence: CASSDVGGVYEQYF.

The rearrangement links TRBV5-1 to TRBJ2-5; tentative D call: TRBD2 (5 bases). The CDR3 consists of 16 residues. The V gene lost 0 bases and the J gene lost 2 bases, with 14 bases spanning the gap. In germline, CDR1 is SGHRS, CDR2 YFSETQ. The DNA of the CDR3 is TGCGCCAGCAGCTTGGGCATGGCGCGGGTTCAAGAGACCCAGTACTTC. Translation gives CASSLGMARVQETQYF.

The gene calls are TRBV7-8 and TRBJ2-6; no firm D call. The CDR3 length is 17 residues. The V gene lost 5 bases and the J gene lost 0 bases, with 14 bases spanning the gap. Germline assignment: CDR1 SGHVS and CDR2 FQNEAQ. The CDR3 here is CASSNIQHFSGANVLTF. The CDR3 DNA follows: TGTGCCAGCAGCAATATACAACACTTCTCTGGGGCCAACGTCCTGACTTTC.

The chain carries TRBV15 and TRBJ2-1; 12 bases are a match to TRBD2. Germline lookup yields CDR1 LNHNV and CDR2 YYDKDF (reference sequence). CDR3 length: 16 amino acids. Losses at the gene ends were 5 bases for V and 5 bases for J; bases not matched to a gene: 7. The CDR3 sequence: CATSAIGLAGNNEQFF. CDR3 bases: TGTGCCACCAGCGCAATAGGACTAGCGGGGAACAATGAGCAGTTCTTC.

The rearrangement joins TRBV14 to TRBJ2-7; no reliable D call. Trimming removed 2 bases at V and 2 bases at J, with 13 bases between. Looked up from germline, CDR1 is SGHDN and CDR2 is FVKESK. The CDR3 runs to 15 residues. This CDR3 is CASSQSLRITYEQYF. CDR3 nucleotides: TGTGCCAGCAGCCAAAGCCTCAGGATTACCTACGAGCAGTACTTC.

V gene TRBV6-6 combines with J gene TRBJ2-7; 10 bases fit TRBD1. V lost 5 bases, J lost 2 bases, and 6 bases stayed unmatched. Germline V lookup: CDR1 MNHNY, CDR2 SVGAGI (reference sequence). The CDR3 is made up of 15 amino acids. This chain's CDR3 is CASSVAGTGAYEQYF. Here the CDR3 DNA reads TGTGCCAGCAGTGTAGCCGGGACAGGGGCCTACGAGCAGTACTTC.